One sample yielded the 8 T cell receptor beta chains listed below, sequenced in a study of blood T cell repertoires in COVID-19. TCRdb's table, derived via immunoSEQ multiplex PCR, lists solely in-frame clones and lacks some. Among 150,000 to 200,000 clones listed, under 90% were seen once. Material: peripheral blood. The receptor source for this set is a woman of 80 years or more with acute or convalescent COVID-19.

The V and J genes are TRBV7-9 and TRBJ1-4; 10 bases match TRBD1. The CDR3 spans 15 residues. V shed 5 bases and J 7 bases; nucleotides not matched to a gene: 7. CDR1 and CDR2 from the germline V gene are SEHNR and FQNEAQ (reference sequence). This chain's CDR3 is CASSADRGLSEKLFF. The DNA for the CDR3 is TGTGCCAGCAGCGCGGACAGGGGGTTGAGTGAAAAACTGTTTTTT.

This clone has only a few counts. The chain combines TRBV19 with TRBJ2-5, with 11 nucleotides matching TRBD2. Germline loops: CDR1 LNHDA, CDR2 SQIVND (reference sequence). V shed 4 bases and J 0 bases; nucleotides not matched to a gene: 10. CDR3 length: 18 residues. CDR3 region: CASSTGTSGARHQETQYF. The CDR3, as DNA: TGTGCCAGTAGTACTGGGACTAGCGGAGCGCGTCACCAAGAGACCCAGTACTTC.

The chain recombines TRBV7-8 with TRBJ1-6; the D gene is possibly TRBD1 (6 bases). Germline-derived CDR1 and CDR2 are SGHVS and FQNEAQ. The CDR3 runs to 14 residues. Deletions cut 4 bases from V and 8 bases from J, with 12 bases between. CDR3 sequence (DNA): TGTGCCAGCAGCTCGGACAGCCACTATTCACCCCTCCACTTT. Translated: CASSSDSHYSPLHF.

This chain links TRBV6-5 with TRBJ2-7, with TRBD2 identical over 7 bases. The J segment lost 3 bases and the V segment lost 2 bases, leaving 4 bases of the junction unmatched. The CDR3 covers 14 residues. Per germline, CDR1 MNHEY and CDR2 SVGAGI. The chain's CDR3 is CASSYGGVGYEQYF. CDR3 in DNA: TGTGCCAGCAGTTACGGGGGGGTAGGCTACGAGCAGTACTTC.

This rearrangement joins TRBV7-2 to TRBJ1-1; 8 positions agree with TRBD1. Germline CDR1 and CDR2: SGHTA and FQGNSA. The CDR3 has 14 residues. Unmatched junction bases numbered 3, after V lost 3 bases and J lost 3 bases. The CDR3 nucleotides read TGTGCCAGCAGCTTGGGACAGGCCGACACTGAAGCTTTCTTT. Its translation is CASSLGQADTEAFF.

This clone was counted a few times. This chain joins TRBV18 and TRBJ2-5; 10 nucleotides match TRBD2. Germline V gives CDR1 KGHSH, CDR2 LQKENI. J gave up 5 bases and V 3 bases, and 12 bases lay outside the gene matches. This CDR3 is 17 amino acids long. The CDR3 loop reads CASSPRTSGRAAETQYF. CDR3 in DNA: TGTGCCAGCTCACCCCGGACGAGCGGGAGGGCCGCGGAGACCCAGTACTTC.

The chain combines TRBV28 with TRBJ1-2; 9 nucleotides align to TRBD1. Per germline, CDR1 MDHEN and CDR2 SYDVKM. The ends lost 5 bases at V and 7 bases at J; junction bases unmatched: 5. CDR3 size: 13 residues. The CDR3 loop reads CASSTNRGLGYTF. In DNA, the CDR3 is TGTGCCAGCAGTACGAACAGGGGGCTTGGCTACACCTTC.

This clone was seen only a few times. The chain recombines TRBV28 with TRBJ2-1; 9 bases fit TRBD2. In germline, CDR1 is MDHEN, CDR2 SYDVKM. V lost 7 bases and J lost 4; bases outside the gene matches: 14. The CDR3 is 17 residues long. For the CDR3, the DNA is TGTGCCAGCAAGGGACCGAGGGCGGGGGGGCTTTACAATGAGCAGTTCTTC. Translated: CASKGPRAGGLYNEQFF.